These T cell receptor beta chains were read from a single sample in a study of human T cells and chemical hapten exposure. A single record per CDR3 protein comes from TCRdb applying MiXCR to the RACE reads. Among about 120,000 distinct CDR3 sequences listed, about 12% were seen once. Specimen: whole blood, collected in connection with sensitization to the hapten diphenylcyclopropenone (DPC). The receptors were sampled from a woman between 45 and 65 years old with alopecia areata. Some clones in this sample may be carry-over from other donors' samples. The CDR3 runs from the conserved cysteine through the conserved F or W. The D gene is left open where the match is weak. Clone size is shown for a subset of rows, as once, few, many or a class of expanded clone.

TRBJ2-2,few,TRBD2,TRBV6-2/TRBV6-3,CASSRTPGLADNQATGELFF,TGTGCCAGCAGTCGCACACCGGGACTAGCAGATAATCAGGCTACCGGGGAGCTGTTTTTT
TRBJ2-3,many,.,TRBV6-6,CASSRRRAVYTDTQYF,TGTGCCAGCAGTCGGCGACGGGCGGTATACACAGATACGCAGTATTTT
TRBJ1-5,many,.,TRBV6-1,CASSVGEGQPQHF,TGTGCCAGCAGTGTGGGGGAGGGTCAGCCCCAGCATTTT
TRBJ2-7,.,TRBD1,TRBV18,CASSRQGQTYEQYF,TGTGCCAGCTCACGCCAGGGACAGACCTACGAGCAGTACTTC
TRBJ1-2,many,.,TRBV6-2/TRBV6-3,CASSYGAYGYTF,TGTGCCAGCAGTTACGGAGCTTATGGCTACACCTTC
TRBJ2-7,.,TRBD1,TRBV28,CASSLWTGEEQYF,TGTGCCAGCAGTTTATGGACAGGGGAAGAGCAGTACTTC
TRBJ1-1,many,TRBD1,TRBV20-1,CSGRQGVMNTEAFF,TGCAGTGGGAGACAGGGGGTAATGAACACTGAAGCTTTCTTT
TRBJ1-1,many,.,TRBV3-1,CASSQGFGQPHIEAFF,TGTGCCAGCAGCCAAGGGTTCGGACAGCCCCATATTGAAGCTTTCTTT
TRBJ2-6,.,.,TRBV10-1,CASTPTQGISSGANVLTF,TGCGCCAGCACCCCTACCCAGGGGATTTCTTCTGGGGCCAACGTCCTGACTTTC
TRBJ2-3,few,.,TRBV28,CASSLSAGRTDTQYF,TGTGCCAGCAGTTTATCGGCGGGCCGCACAGATACGCAGTATTTT
TRBJ2-1,.,TRBD2,TRBV20-1,CSFLSGTYTSYNEQFF,TGTTCCTTTCTAAGCGGGACCTATACCTCCTACAATGAGCAGTTCTTC
TRBJ2-5,many,.,TRBV28,CASSLRGLQETQYF,TGTGCCAGCAGTTTGAGGGGATTACAAGAGACCCAGTACTTC
TRBJ2-5,few,TRBD1,TRBV5-4,CASSLSRDRVFSWRETQYF,TGTGCCAGCAGCTTATCCCGGGACAGGGTCTTTTCATGGCGAGAGACCCAGTACTTC
TRBJ2-3,few,.,TRBV12-3/TRBV12-4,CASSPWGITDTQYF,TGTGCCAGCAGTCCTTGGGGGATCACAGATACGCAGTATTTT
TRBJ2-7,many,.,TRBV7-6,CASSRDAGEILYF,TGTGCCAGCAGCCGAGACGCAGGCGAAATATTGTACTTC
TRBJ2-2,few,TRBD1,TRBV6-5,CASTRDRGNTGELFF,TGTGCCAGTACGCGGGACAGGGGGAACACCGGGGAGCTGTTTTTT
TRBJ1-6,many,.,TRBV28,CASSLVLAAGIGSPLHF,TGTGCCAGCAGTTTAGTGCTAGCTGCTGGGATTGGTTCACCCCTCCACTTT
TRBJ1-5,few,.,TRBV6-2/TRBV6-3,CASSYSTPYSNQPQHF,TGTGCCAGCAGTTACTCCACACCCTATAGCAATCAGCCCCAGCATTTT
TRBJ1-2,.,.,TRBV20-1,CSARDSTHYGYTF,TGCAGTGCTAGAGACTCGACTCACTATGGCTACACCTTC
TRBJ2-5,many,TRBD2,TRBV20-1,CSASGGAGETQYF,TGCAGTGCTAGCGGGGGGGCGGGAGAGACCCAGTACTTC
TRBJ2-7,once,.,TRBV28,CASSLIGSYEQYF,TGTGCCAGCAGTTTAATTGGTAGCTACGAGCAGTACTTC
TRBJ1-6,many,.,TRBV10-3,CATTDPGDNSPLHF,TGTGCCACCACGGACCCGGGGGATAATTCACCCCTCCACTTT
TRBJ2-5,many,.,TRBV7-2,CASRLTIQETQYF,TGTGCCAGCAGACTGACTATCCAAGAGACCCAGTACTTC
TRBJ1-3,few,.,TRBV12-3/TRBV12-4,CASSLVGGPSGNTIYF,TGTGCCAGCAGTTTAGTCGGGGGCCCGTCTGGAAACACCATATATTTT
TRBJ2-2,few,TRBD1,TRBV29-1,CSVGQGLNTGELFF,TGCAGCGTGGGACAGGGGCTGAACACCGGGGAGCTGTTTTTT
TRBJ1-5,many,TRBD1,TRBV29-1,CSAGQGGQPQHF,TGCAGCGCTGGACAGGGGGGACAGCCCCAGCATTTT
TRBJ2-3,many,TRBD2,TRBV6-6,CASSSGLAGDTQYF,TGTGCCAGCAGTTCCGGACTAGCGGGAGATACGCAGTATTTT
TRBJ2-7,few,.,TRBV3-1,CASSRAEGTYEQYF,TGTGCCAGCTCACGGGCGGAGGGTACCTACGAGCAGTACTTC
TRBJ2-7,many,TRBD1,TRBV6-2/TRBV6-3,CASSYGDRSPYEQYF,TGTGCCAGCAGTTACGGGGACAGGAGCCCCTACGAGCAGTACTTC
TRBJ1-2,.,TRBD1,TRBV2,CASRGGQIWGYTF,TGTGCCAGCAGGGGGGGACAGATCTGGGGCTACACCTTC
TRBJ2-7,.,.,TRBV7-9,CASSLKGEEEQYF,TGTGCCAGCAGCTTAAAAGGGGAGGAGGAGCAGTACTTC
TRBJ2-3,few,.,TRBV12-3/TRBV12-4,CASSFRVYDTQYF,TGTGCCAGCAGTTTTCGGGTATATGATACGCAGTATTTT
TRBJ2-1,many,TRBD2,TRBV12-3/TRBV12-4,CASSLYASGSNEQFF,TGTGCCAGCAGTTTATACGCTAGCGGGAGTAATGAGCAGTTCTTC
TRBJ2-5,many,TRBD1,TRBV6-5,CASSPDRAETQYF,TGTGCCAGCAGTCCCGACAGGGCGGAGACCCAGTACTTC
TRBJ1-1,many,TRBD1,TRBV3-1,CASSQGGWPGGLNTEAFF,TGTGCCAGCAGCCAAGGGGGTTGGCCAGGGGGGCTGAACACTGAAGCTTTCTTT
TRBJ1-1,few,.,TRBV27,CASSSTDMNTEAFF,TGTGCCAGCAGTTCAACGGACATGAACACTGAAGCTTTCTTT
TRBJ1-6,few,.,TRBV5-1,CASSLQVNSPLHF,TGCGCCAGCAGCTTGCAAGTTAATTCACCCCTCCACTTT
TRBJ2-7,few,.,TRBV28,CASSLGSLLSSYEQYF,TGTGCCAGCAGTTTAGGGTCGCTGCTGAGCTCCTACGAGCAGTACTTC
TRBJ1-2,few,.,TRBV29-1,CSAGTRDGYTF,TGCAGCGCCGGGACAAGAGATGGCTACACCTTC
TRBJ2-3,few,TRBD2,TRBV29-1,CSVVGRTSGPDTQYF,TGCAGCGTTGTAGGCAGGACTAGCGGACCAGATACGCAGTATTTT
TRBJ2-1,.,.,TRBV11-2,CASSLAQYNEQFF,TGTGCCAGCAGCTTAGCGCAGTACAATGAGCAGTTCTTC
TRBJ2-1,.,TRBD1,TRBV7-9,CASSPRTGGWEVNEQFF,TGTGCCAGCAGCCCCAGGACAGGGGGCTGGGAGGTCAATGAGCAGTTCTTC
TRBJ2-5,.,.,TRBV7-2,CASSPDPSWETQYF,TGTGCCAGCAGCCCAGACCCTAGCTGGGAGACCCAGTACTTC
TRBJ2-6,many,.,TRBV4-3,CASSQMEGSGANVLTF,TGCGCCAGCAGCCAAATGGAGGGGTCTGGGGCCAACGTCCTGACTTTC
TRBJ2-4,.,.,TRBV12-3/TRBV12-4,CASSPRRIAKNIQYF,TGTGCCAGCAGCCCGAGACGGATAGCCAAAAACATTCAGTACTTC